Listed here is a single T cell receptor beta chain. The data stem from a study of follicular helper T cells after annual influenza vaccination. Sequencing of TCRB used Survey level resolution. Generated by immunoSEQ multiplex PCR, the TCRdb table keeps only in-frame clones and is missing some. The table includes approximately 11,000 clones, more than 80% detected once. Described time point: 2015-2016 season, 7 days after influenza vaccination. Here the sequenced sample was CXCR5+ CD38- circulating T follicular helper cells from blood, taken 7 days after influenza vaccination. The subset denotes: circulating Tfh, non-naive CD4+CXCR5+PD-1+ (ICOS+CD38+ or ICOS-CD38-). This TCR was recovered from an adult who received the influenza vaccine.

CDR3 sequence (DNA): TGTGCCAGCAGTCCCCTAGGGGGCGAGGGGTATGGCTACACCTTC. Its translation is CASSPLGGEGYGYTF. The chain couples TRBV6-5 to TRBJ1-2, with TRBD1 matching 7 bases. The CDR3 covers 15 residues. The trim removed 5 bases at V and 5 bases at J, leaving 11 bases unmatched. Germline values: CDR1 MNHEY, CDR2 SVGAGI.